This TCR beta chain was captured in a study of blood T cell repertoires in COVID-19. Study-wide background: Acute and convalescent COVID-19 samples came from the United States, Italy and Spain. PBMCs, B-cell-depleted T cells, or T cells provided the cDNA or gDNA that made up the material.

Per the authors' pipeline: For nucleated cells, counts were estimated from reference gene primer amplification. TCRdb's copy holds only in-frame clones and misses some; the assay was immunoSEQ multiplex PCR. D and trimming come from the DNA, and the V and J calls and clone size come from that table. The table lists about 520,000 clones, 80% to 90% of them singletons. Trimming took 1 base from V and 10 from J, leaving 21 bases between them. CDR3 length: 16 amino acids. Germline CDR1 SGHTA, CDR2 FQGNSA. What was sequenced was peripheral blood. This clonotype was obtained from a human donor in a cohort sampled during active COVID-19. This chain uses TRBV7-2 with TRBJ2-3, with D perhaps TRBD2 (6 bases). The CDR3 loop is CASSLVWDRLREAQYF. The CDR3 DNA reads as TGTGCCAGCAGCTTAGTTTGGGACCGCCTCAGGGAGGCGCAGTATTTT. The full variable domain, its missing parts supplied by reference TRBV7-2 and TRBJ2-3, is GAGVSQSPSNKVTEKGKDVELRCDPISGHTALYWYRQSLGQGLEFLIYFQGNSAPDKSGLPSDRFSAERTGGSVSTLTIQRTQQEDSAVYLCASSLVWDRLREAQYFGPGTRLTVL.